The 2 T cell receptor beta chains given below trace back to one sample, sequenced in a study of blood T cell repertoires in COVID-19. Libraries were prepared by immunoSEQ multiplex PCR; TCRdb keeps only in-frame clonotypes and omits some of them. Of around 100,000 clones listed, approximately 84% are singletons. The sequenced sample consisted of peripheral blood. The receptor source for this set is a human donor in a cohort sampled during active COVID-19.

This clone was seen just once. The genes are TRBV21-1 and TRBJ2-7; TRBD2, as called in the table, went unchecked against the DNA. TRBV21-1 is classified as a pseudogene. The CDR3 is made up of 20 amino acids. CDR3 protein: CASSKPGTSDFKPTGREQYF. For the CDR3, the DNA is TGTGCCAGCAGCAAACCCGGGACTAGCGACTTCAAACCCACAGGCCGCGAGCAGTACTTC.

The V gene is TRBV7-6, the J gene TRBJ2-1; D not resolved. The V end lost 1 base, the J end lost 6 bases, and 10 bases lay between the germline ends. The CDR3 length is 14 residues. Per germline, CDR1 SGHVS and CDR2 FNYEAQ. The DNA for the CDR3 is TGTGCCAGCAGCTTAGAGGCTAGTTTCAATGAGCAGTTCTTC. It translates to CASSLEASFNEQFF.